This T cell receptor (beta chain) stems from a study of blood T cells in healthy people across ages. Sample-barcoded 5' priming and a J-beta primer mix drove a second PCR of about 6 to 11 cycles. The authors tagged each cDNA molecule using a template-switch adaptor with 12 random nucleotides. From the 5' RACE reads, TCRdb called clonotypes with MiXCR, one entry per CDR3 protein. This sample yields about 640,000 distinct CDR3 sequences, of which 35% to 50% are seen a single time; approximately 31% belongs to the top ten. Deletions cut 5 bases from V and 3 bases from J, with 8 bases between. Germline V CDR1 and CDR2: GTSNPN, SVGIG (reference sequence). This CDR3 has 11 residues. Sample donors were healthy Caucasian individuals that came from Russia, aged 6 to 90.

The sample was blood. The source is a man older than 75 in good health. V usage is TRBV30 and J usage is TRBJ2-7; D not resolved. The CDR3 sequence is CAWANSYEQYF. In DNA form, the CDR3 reads TGTGCCTGGGCTAACAGCTACGAGCAGTACTTC.